The following is a T cell receptor beta chain sequence with its context. The antigen is undetermined. The junction departs from the called germline gene at one end, perhaps through a read error. The CDR3 totals 14 residues. This entry belongs to a study of T cells after yellow fever vaccination. For the study at large: Where fractions had low cell numbers, libraries were prepared from them with the SMART-Seq v4 Ultra Low Input RNA kit. Whole-study findings and limits: Post-booster samples contained most primary-vaccination clones (roughly 96% CD4, about 90% CD8). Though weaker, the secondary response peaked faster, on day 5 versus 15.

TCRdb recomputed calls from the 5' RACE reads with MiXCR, one row per CDR3 protein. The sample carries more than 65,000 distinct CDR3 sequences, approximately 5% recorded once. This sample comprised CD4+ T cells sorted from PBMCs, obtained less than 16 days after the first yellow fever vaccination. The chain is built from TRBV12-3 or TRBV12-4 and TRBJ2-5; D call uncertain. This TCR was recovered from a man aged 18-30 years who received the YFV17D yellow fever vaccine. CDR3 bases: TGTGCCAGCACGAACCTCCTCTACCAAGAGACCCTGTACTTC. Its protein is CASTNLLYQETLYF.